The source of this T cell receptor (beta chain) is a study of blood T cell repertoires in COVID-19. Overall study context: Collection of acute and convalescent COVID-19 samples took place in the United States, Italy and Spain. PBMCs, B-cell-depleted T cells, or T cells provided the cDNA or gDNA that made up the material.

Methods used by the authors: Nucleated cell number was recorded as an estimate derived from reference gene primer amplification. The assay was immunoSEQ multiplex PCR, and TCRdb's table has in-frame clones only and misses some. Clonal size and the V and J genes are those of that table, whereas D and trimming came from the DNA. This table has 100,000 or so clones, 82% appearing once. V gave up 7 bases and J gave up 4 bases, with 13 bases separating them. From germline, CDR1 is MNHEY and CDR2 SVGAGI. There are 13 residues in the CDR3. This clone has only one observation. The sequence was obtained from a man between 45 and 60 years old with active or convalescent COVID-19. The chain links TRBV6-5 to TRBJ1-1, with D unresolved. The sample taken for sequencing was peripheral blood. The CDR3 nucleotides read TGTGCCAGCATTCCTCAGTTGGCCACTGAAGCTTTCTTT. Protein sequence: CASIPQLATEAFF.